This entry describes one T cell receptor beta chain. This sample is part of a study of blood T cell repertoires in COVID-19. Study-level information: Samples of COVID-19 (acute and convalescent) were obtained from the United States, Italy and Spain.

V lost 0 bases and J lost 3, with 15 bases in between. The CDR3 runs to 17 residues. Original analysis: Counts of nucleated cells, estimated from reference gene primer amplification, were obtained. The table came from immunoSEQ multiplex PCR; TCRdb's copy has only in-frame clones and leaves some out. V and J calls and clone size are copied from that table; D and trimming were computed from the DNA. The sample carries about 43,000 clones, roughly four fifths recorded once. Sequenced: peripheral blood. The source is a woman of 80 years or more with acute or convalescent COVID-19. This chain connects TRBV23-1 to TRBJ2-1; D perhaps matches TRBD2 (7 bases). TRBV23-1 is filed as an ORF, its function uncertain. CDR3 sequence (DNA): TGCGCCAGCAGTCAATCGGTGGGCGGGGGCCTCTACAATGAGCAGTTCTTC. Its protein product is CASSQSVGGGLYNEQFF.